The 22 T cell receptor beta chains below were found in one sample sequenced in a study of control samples from healthy donors and cancer patients. TCRdb's table, derived via immunoSEQ multiplex PCR, lists solely in-frame clones and lacks some. This sample contains under 200,000 clones. The sequencing input was blood. The receptors originated from a woman aged 30 to 39 in good health.

The chain joins TRBV21-1 to TRBJ1-1; the table's D call, TRBD1, was not checked against the DNA. TRBV21-1 is annotated as a pseudogene. The CDR3 runs to 15 residues. The CDR3 nucleotides are TGTGCCAGCAGCTCCCTGAACAGGAAGAACACTGAAGCTTTCTTT. Translated: CASSSLNRKNTEAFF.

J is TRBJ1-1 and V is TRBV5-6; D is unresolved. Per the germline V gene, CDR1 is SGHDT and CDR2 is YYEEEE. The V end was cut by 1 base, the J end by 1 base, with 5 bases between. The CDR3 covers 13 residues. CDR3: CASSLLENTEAFF. CDR3 nucleotides: TGTGCCAGCAGCTTGTTAGAGAACACTGAAGCTTTCTTT.

The rearrangement uses TRBV4-2 and TRBJ1-5, with unresolved D. Germline V gene data show CDR1 as LGHNA and CDR2 as YNFKEQ. This CDR3 contains 15 residues. V lost 1 base, J lost 0 bases, and 7 bases lay in between. The CDR3 nucleotides are TGTGCCAGCAGCCAAGGCAGGTATAGCAATCAGCCCCAGCATTTT. This gives the protein CASSQGRYSNQPQHF.

The genes are TRBV6-5 and TRBJ1-5; possible D gene TRBD1, 5 bases. The V end was cut by 8 bases, the J end by 6 bases, with 11 bases between. The CDR3 has 12 residues. The V gene's germline CDR1 is MNHEY and CDR2 SVGAGI. The CDR3 DNA sequence: TGTGCCAGCCAAGGGGCCCCTCAGCCCCAGCATTTT. Amino acid sequence: CASQGAPQPQHF.

The chain has TRBV6-5 and TRBJ1-6; D is perhaps TRBD1 (5 bases). Germline V gene lookup returns CDR1 MNHEY and CDR2 SVGAGI. The V and J ends lost 2 bases and 11 bases respectively, with 16 bases between them. The CDR3 has 15 amino acids. CDR3 sequence (DNA): TGTGCCAGCAGTTACGGGACTACCGAAGCGGCACCCCTCCACTTT. Translated: CASSYGTTEAAPLHF.

CDR3 bases: TGTGCCAGCAGCTTAACGTCGGGGGTCGCCGGGGAGCTGTTTTTT. Protein product: CASSLTSGVAGELFF. The V and J genes are TRBV7-3 and TRBJ2-2, with D perhaps matching TRBD2 (6 bases). Trimming took off 0 bases at V and 6 bases at J, with 11 bases between the two ends. This CDR3 spans 15 amino acids. Germline V gene data show CDR1 as SGHTA and CDR2 as FQGTGA.

The CDR3 region is CAISESTNTGELFF. The DNA of the CDR3 is TGTGCCATCAGTGAGTCTACGAACACCGGGGAGCTGTTTTTT. The J gene is TRBJ2-2, the V gene TRBV10-3, with D unclear. The CDR3 runs 14 residues. The germline CDR1 and CDR2 sequences are ENHRY and SYGVKD. V dropped 0 bases and J dropped 0 bases, with 2 bases sitting between them.

This chain links TRBV11-2 with TRBJ1-5; D is ambiguous. With 2 bases removed from V and 0 bases from J, the gap between germline ends came to 8 bases. Germline-derived CDR1 and CDR2 are SGHAT and FQNNGV. This CDR3 contains 15 residues. The CDR3 DNA is TGTGCCAGCAGCTTATCGGGGTCTAGCAATCAGCCCCAGCATTTT. Protein product: CASSLSGSSNQPQHF.

The chain links TRBV7-2 to TRBJ1-5, with a possible D match to TRBD1 (5 bases). The V gene lost 2 bases and the J gene lost 2 bases, with 13 bases spanning the gap. In germline, CDR1 is SGHTA, CDR2 FQGNSA. The CDR3 runs to 16 residues. In DNA form, the CDR3 reads TGTGCCAGCAGCTTAATAGGGACTTTGGGCAATCAGCCCCAGCATTTT. The encoded protein is CASSLIGTLGNQPQHF.

The chain combines TRBV14 with TRBJ2-7, with D hard to call. The V gene lost 4 bases and the J gene lost 1 base, with 11 bases spanning the gap. Germline V gene sequence: CDR1 SGHDN, CDR2 FVKESK. The CDR3 spans 14 residues. Here the CDR3 reads CASSRPGRSYEQYF. As DNA, the CDR3 is TGTGCCAGCAGCCGTCCTGGCAGGTCCTACGAGCAGTACTTC.

The chain employs TRBV16 and TRBJ2-5; 7 bases fit TRBD2. The V and J ends lost 3 bases and 2 bases, in that order; junction bases with no gene match: 6. The CDR3 sequence is 15 residues long. Germline V lookup: CDR1 KGHSY, CDR2 FQNENV. CDR3 sequence (DNA): TGTGCCAGCAGCCATCGACTAGCCGGGCAAGAGACCCAGTACTTC. Protein product: CASSHRLAGQETQYF.

This chain connects TRBV7-9 to TRBJ2-3; 9 positions agree with TRBD2. V lost 1 base to trimming and J lost 5 bases; unmatched junction nucleotides: 7. The CDR3 totals 16 residues. Germline lookup yields CDR1 SEHNR and CDR2 FQNEAQ (reference sequence). In DNA, the CDR3 is TGTGCCAGCAGCTTAGGTTCTAGCGGGGTTGTAGATACGCAGTATTTT. Translation: CASSLGSSGVVDTQYF.

The rearrangement joins TRBV19 to TRBJ1-3, with D maybe TRBD1 (6 bases). The V end was cut by 5 bases, the J end by 4 bases, with 9 bases between. Germline CDR1 LNHDA, CDR2 SQIVND (reference sequence). CDR3 size: 13 residues. CDR3 sequence reads: CASSWDIGNTIYF. In nucleotides, the CDR3 is TGTGCCAGTAGTTGGGACATCGGAAACACCATATATTTT.

V and J are TRBV6-5 and TRBJ1-2; no definite D call. Per germline, CDR1 MNHEY and CDR2 SVGAGI. There are 12 residues in the CDR3. Trimming stripped 8 bases from V and 2 bases from J, with 9 bases between. The CDR3 sequence: CASGELNYGYTF. CDR3 DNA: TGTGCCAGCGGGGAACTGAACTATGGCTACACCTTC.

The chain carries TRBV15 and TRBJ1-4; 8 bases align to TRBD1. Germline V CDR1 and CDR2: LNHNV, YYDKDF (reference sequence). With 0 bases clipped from V and 7 bases from J, the junction kept 13 bases outside the gene matches. This CDR3 contains 18 residues. This chain's CDR3 is CATSREEKEYRGSEKLFF. CDR3 nucleotides: TGTGCCACCAGCAGAGAAGAGAAGGAGTACAGGGGGAGTGAAAAACTGTTTTTT.

The chain recombines TRBV7-9 with TRBJ1-4; tentatively, D is TRBD1 (5 bases). This CDR3 spans 16 amino acids. Per germline, CDR1 SEHNR and CDR2 FQNEAQ (reference sequence). Trimming shortened V by 5 bases and J by 1 base, and 14 bases separated the two germline ends. CDR3 residues: CASSLQGRGTNEKLFF. The DNA for the CDR3 is TGTGCCAGCAGCCTCCAGGGTAGAGGAACTAATGAAAAACTGTTTTTT.

This chain connects TRBV6-5 to TRBJ1-1; D is ambiguous. CDR3 size: 15 residues. Germline-derived CDR1 and CDR2 are MNHEY and SVGAGI. Trimming stripped 4 bases from V and 1 base from J, with 13 bases between. The CDR3 spells CASSSPQRGNTEAFF. CDR3 DNA sequence: TGTGCCAGCAGTTCCCCCCAACGAGGGAACACTGAAGCTTTCTTT.

V and J are TRBV12-3 or TRBV12-4 and TRBJ2-1; TRBD1 agrees at 7 bases. J gave up 8 bases and V 5 bases, and 6 bases lay outside the gene matches. The CDR3 has 13 amino acids. CDR3 loop: CASSVQGKYEQFF. DNA for the CDR3: TGTGCCAGCAGTGTACAGGGGAAGTATGAGCAGTTCTTC.

The gene calls are TRBV27 and TRBJ1-2; D is unclear. The V gene lost 11 bases and the J gene lost 8 bases, with 6 bases spanning the gap. This CDR3 is built from 8 residues. Germline CDR1 is MNHEY and CDR2 is SMNVEV (reference sequence). Here the CDR3 reads CALEGYTF. The CDR3 coding sequence is TGTGCCCTCGAGGGCTACACCTTC.

The chain uses TRBV19 and TRBJ2-3; 9 bases agree with TRBD2. CDR3 length: 14 amino acids. J was trimmed by 2 bases and V by 7 bases; bases with no gene match: 4. Germline V gives CDR1 LNHDA, CDR2 SQIVND (reference sequence). The CDR3 DNA reads as TGTGCCAGTACGGAGCGGGGGGCCACAGATACGCAGTATTTT. Amino acid sequence: CASTERGATDTQYF.

The V gene is TRBV2, the J gene TRBJ1-1; D is uncertain. V dropped 4 bases and J dropped 8 bases, with 11 bases sitting between them. This CDR3 is built from 12 residues. Germline V gives CDR1 SNHLY, CDR2 FYNNEI. The CDR3 nucleotides are TGTGCCAGCAGTGGGCAGGCCCTCGAAGCTTTCTTT. Protein: CASSGQALEAFF.

The chain has TRBV6-5 and TRBJ1-4; the D gene is possibly TRBD1 (5 bases). Trimming stripped 5 bases from V and 6 bases from J, with 13 bases between. Germline assignment: CDR1 MNHEY and CDR2 SVGAGI. The CDR3 totals 14 residues. The CDR3 DNA sequence: TGTGCCAGCAGTCCAGACGGGGCCCATGAAAAACTGTTTTTT. Amino acids: CASSPDGAHEKLFF.